The clone carrying this TCR beta chain has a single count. The study ran the assay at deep level. Authors' methods: Junction-only sequences produced by ImmunoSEQ had no quality scores, so filtering differed. The assay was immunoSEQ multiplex PCR, and TCRdb's table has in-frame clones only and misses some. The V and J calls and clone size are taken from that table; D and trimming were inferred from the DNA. This table has about 1.5 million clones, nearly 99% appearing once. The data were taken from a study of shared clonotypes between healthy human individuals. The germline V gene has CDR1 MDHEN and CDR2 SYDVKM. CDR3 length: 14 amino acids. Deletions cut 8 bases from V and 3 bases from J, with 17 bases between. Negatively enriched CD4+ T cells were divided by CD45RA into naive and memory.

The V and J genes are TRBV28 and TRBJ2-7, with D possibly matching TRBD1 (6 bases). Source material: naive CD4+ T cells sorted from blood. The sample's subset: CD45RA+ positively selected. The origin of this receptor is a man aged 25-45 years in good health. CDR3 nucleotide sequence: TGTGCCAGCTACGAGGGCAGGGGCGGCTACGAGCAGTACTTC. Encoded protein: CASYEGRGGYEQYF. Filled out from reference TRBV28 and TRBJ2-7, the complete variable domain reads DVKVTQSSRYLVKRTGEKVFLECVQDMDHENMFWYRQDPGLGLRLIYFSYDVKMKEKGDIPEGYSVSREKKERFSLILESASTNQTSMYLCASYEGRGGYEQYFGPGTRLTVT.